This T cell receptor beta chain was sequenced in a study of technical replicates of blood from several donors. This clone came up a few times. Libraries were prepared by immunoSEQ multiplex PCR; TCRdb keeps only in-frame clonotypes and omits some of them. The top ten hold roughly 3.7% of the sample, which has 80,000 or so clones, about 81% seen once. Germline CDR1 reads SNHLY; CDR2 reads FYNNEI. V shed 6 bases and J 10 bases; nucleotides not matched to a gene: 15. The CDR3 is 16 amino acids. The chain uses TRBV2 and TRBJ1-6; TRBD1 aligns across 7 bases. Sequencing was performed on PBMCs. The source is a human donor in good health. Some clones in this sample may be carry-over from other donors' samples. CDR3 nucleotide sequence: TGTGCCAGCAGCCTTCAGGGGGAAGGTGCGGGGTCACCCCTCCACTTT. Its protein is CASSLQGEGAGSPLHF. Using reference TRBV2 and TRBJ1-6 for the parts outside the CDR3, the full variable domain is EPEVTQTPSHQVTQMGQEVILRCVPISNHLYFYWYRQILGQKVEFLVSFYNNEISEKSEIFDDQFSVERPDGSNFTLKIRSTKLEDSAMYFCASSLQGEGAGSPLHFGNGTRLTVT.